One sample yielded the 19 T cell receptor beta chains listed below, sequenced in a study of blood T cell repertoires in COVID-19. Measured with immunoSEQ multiplex PCR; TCRdb has only the in-frame clones, and not every one. Of approximately 180,000 clones listed, 82% are singletons. Sample: peripheral blood. The receptors were sampled from a woman between 65 and 79 years old with acute or convalescent COVID-19.

This chain connects TRBV14 to TRBJ2-7, with D perhaps TRBD2 (6 bases). Germline V gene sequence: CDR1 SGHDN, CDR2 FVKESK. The V and J ends lost 0 bases and 6 bases respectively, with 9 bases between them. This CDR3 has 13 amino acids. The CDR3 sequence: CASSQDLGGEQYF. CDR3 DNA: TGTGCCAGCAGCCAAGATCTGGGGGGCGAGCAGTACTTC.

The chain uses TRBV28 and TRBJ1-1, with D uncertain. Germline V CDR1 and CDR2: MDHEN, SYDVKM. Trimming took 3 bases from V and 7 from J, leaving 6 bases between them. The CDR3 extends over 11 amino acids. The CDR3 coding sequence is TGTGCCAGCAGTTTTTACGGTGAAGCTTTCTTT. It encodes CASSFYGEAFF.

The chain carries TRBV30 and TRBJ1-1; D remains ambiguous. The CDR3 is 13 residues long. Deletions cut 4 bases from V and 3 bases from J, with 12 bases between. Germline V lookup: CDR1 GTSNPN, CDR2 SVGIG (reference sequence). This CDR3 is CAWNSFGDTEAFF. Written as DNA, the CDR3 is TGTGCCTGGAACTCCTTTGGAGACACTGAAGCTTTCTTT.

This clone was counted once. The chain carries TRBV7-2 and TRBJ1-1; 8 bases match TRBD1. The CDR3 contains 15 residues. CDR1 and CDR2 from the germline V gene are SGHTA and FQGNSA. The junction had 9 bases not matched to a gene; V was cut back by 4 bases and J by 5 bases. CDR3 sequence reads: CASSSRTGMGTEAFF. DNA for the CDR3: TGTGCCAGCAGCTCGCGGACAGGGATGGGGACTGAAGCTTTCTTT.

The genes are TRBV5-5 and TRBJ2-1; D unresolved. The CDR3 is made up of 11 amino acids. The germline V gene has CDR1 SGHKS and CDR2 YYEKEE (reference sequence). Trimming took off 2 bases at V and 12 bases at J, with 9 bases between the two ends. CDR3 residues: CASSLIEMQFF. In DNA, the CDR3 is TGTGCCAGCAGCTTAATAGAAATGCAGTTCTTC.

The chain is built from TRBV5-4 and TRBJ1-2; D gene ambiguous. This CDR3 region has 16 residues. Trimming shortened V by 0 bases and J by 5 bases, and 17 bases separated the two germline ends. CDR1 is SGHNT and CDR2 is YYREEE in the germline V gene (reference sequence). Here the CDR3 reads CASSLVGAARAYGYTF. As DNA, the CDR3 is TGTGCCAGCAGCTTGGTAGGCGCGGCGAGAGCGTATGGCTACACCTTC.

V and J are TRBV12-5 and TRBJ2-1; TRBD2 aligns across 12 bases. The CDR3 spans 18 residues. The germline V gene has CDR1 LGHNT and CDR2 FRNRAP. V trimming: 2 bases; J trimming: 2 bases; junction bases outside the gene matches: 7. For the CDR3, the DNA is TGTGCTAGTGGTTTGCCGCCGGGACTAGCGGGCACCTACAATGAGCAGTTCTTC. It translates to CASGLPPGLAGTYNEQFF. Variable domain in full (rest from reference TRBV12-5 and TRBJ2-1): DARVTQTPRHKVTEMGQEVTMRCQPILGHNTVFWYRQTMMQGLELLAYFRNRAPLDDSGMPKDRFSAEMPDATLATLKIQPSEPRDSAVYFCASGLPPGLAGTYNEQFFGPGTRLTVL.

The chain joins TRBV4-1 to TRBJ1-5; D uncertain. The CDR3 runs to 16 residues. Trimming left V 0 bases short and J 0 bases short, with 9 bases between. Germline CDR1 reads MGHRA; CDR2 reads YSYEKL. CDR3 sequence (DNA): TGCGCCAGCAGCCAAGAGGGAGGTTATAGCAATCAGCCCCAGCATTTT. As protein: CASSQEGGYSNQPQHF.

This clone appeared many times. The CDR3 reads CASSTGGAGNTEAFF. CDR3 in DNA: TGTGCCAGCAGTACAGGGGGCGCGGGGAACACTGAAGCTTTCTTT. This chain connects TRBV28 to TRBJ1-1; 9 bases match TRBD1. The V gene's germline CDR1 is MDHEN and CDR2 SYDVKM. This CDR3 comprises 15 residues. The ends lost 5 bases at V and 1 base at J; junction bases unmatched: 5.

The gene calls are TRBV20-1 and TRBJ2-3, with D maybe TRBD2 (6 bases). Trimming cost V 3 bases and J 1 base, with 14 bases left between them. Germline values: CDR1 DFQATT, CDR2 SNEGSKA (reference sequence). The CDR3 consists of 15 residues. This chain's CDR3 is CSASSGLAGTDTQYF. The CDR3 DNA follows: TGCAGTGCTAGTTCGGGATTAGCGGGCACAGATACGCAGTATTTT.

DNA for the CDR3: TGTGCCAGCTCACCGACAGGCAACACCGGGGAGCTGTTTTTT. It specifies CASSPTGNTGELFF. The J gene is TRBJ2-2, the V gene TRBV18, with a weak D call TRBD1 (6 bases). CDR3 length: 14 amino acids. V lost 3 bases to trimming and J lost 2 bases, with 7 bases between them. Germline CDR1 and CDR2: KGHSH and LQKENI.

This rearrangement joins TRBV6-5 to TRBJ1-2, with 8 bases aligning to TRBD1. V was pared by 0 bases and J by 7 bases, with 7 bases of the junction left unmatched. Germline V gene data show CDR1 as MNHEY and CDR2 as SVGAGI. This CDR3 region has 15 residues. The CDR3 region is CASSYSPGQGGGYTF. The CDR3 DNA reads as TGTGCCAGCAGTTACTCCCCCGGACAGGGAGGTGGCTACACCTTC.

This clone was seen a few times. This chain joins TRBV19 and TRBJ1-2; D gene uncertain. The CDR3 totals 13 residues. The germline gives CDR1 LNHDA, CDR2 SQIVND (reference sequence). The V gene lost 5 bases and the J gene lost 1 base, with 8 bases spanning the gap. CDR3 in amino acids: CASSLAVNYGYTF. The CDR3 coding sequence is TGTGCCAGTAGTTTGGCAGTTAACTATGGCTACACCTTC.

The J gene is TRBJ2-3, the V gene TRBV29-1; tentatively, D is TRBD2 (5 bases). The CDR3 is made up of 14 amino acids. Germline V gene sequence: CDR1 SQVTM, CDR2 ANQGSEA. Trimming took off 7 bases at V and 1 base at J, with 15 bases between the two ends. For the CDR3, the DNA is TGCAGCGCGCAAATCGGGATAGGCACAGATACGCAGTATTTT. Its translation is CSAQIGIGTDTQYF.

The genes are TRBV6-6 and TRBJ1-2; D is possibly TRBD1 (5 bases). Germline CDR1 is MNHNY and CDR2 is SVGAGI (reference sequence). CDR3 length: 11 amino acids. Trimming shortened V by 4 bases and J by 6 bases, and 6 bases separated the two germline ends. As DNA, the CDR3 is TGTGCCAGCAGTTGGGGGGATGGCTACACCTTC. Protein product: CASSWGDGYTF.

The chain is built from TRBV25-1 and TRBJ1-3; perhaps TRBD1 as D (6 bases). In germline, CDR1 is MGHDK, CDR2 SYGVNS. The CDR3 extends over 13 amino acids. V was pared by 6 bases and J by 0 bases, with 6 bases between. The CDR3 reads CASRQGSGNTIYF. The CDR3 nucleotides read TGTGCCAGCAGACAGGGCTCTGGAAACACCATATATTTT.

The CDR3 region is CASSARLPVLGEKLFF. The CDR3 nucleotides are TGTGCCAGCAGCGCGCGACTACCTGTTTTGGGTGAAAAACTGTTTTTT. V usage is TRBV2 and J usage is TRBJ1-4; D uncertain. The length of the CDR3 is 16 residues. Trimming pared 6 bases from V and 7 bases from J, leaving 21 bases between. Germline CDR1 reads SNHLY; CDR2 reads FYNNEI.

This clone was picked up one time. The genes are TRBV30 and TRBJ1-5, with D tentatively TRBD1 (6 bases). V lost 2 bases and J lost 5, with 13 bases in between. The CDR3 spans 14 residues. From germline, CDR1 is GTSNPN and CDR2 SVGIG (reference sequence). CDR3 amino acids: CAWSTSAGDQPQHF. CDR3 coding DNA: TGTGCCTGGAGTACGTCGGCAGGGGATCAGCCCCAGCATTTT.

The chain carries TRBV2 and TRBJ2-1, with no clear D. Germline assignment: CDR1 SNHLY and CDR2 FYNNEI. The CDR3 contains 14 residues. V lost 6 bases and J lost 10, with 19 bases in between. The CDR3 sequence: CASSKESSNPEQFF. In DNA, the CDR3 is TGTGCCAGCAGCAAGGAGAGTTCTAATCCAGAGCAGTTCTTC.